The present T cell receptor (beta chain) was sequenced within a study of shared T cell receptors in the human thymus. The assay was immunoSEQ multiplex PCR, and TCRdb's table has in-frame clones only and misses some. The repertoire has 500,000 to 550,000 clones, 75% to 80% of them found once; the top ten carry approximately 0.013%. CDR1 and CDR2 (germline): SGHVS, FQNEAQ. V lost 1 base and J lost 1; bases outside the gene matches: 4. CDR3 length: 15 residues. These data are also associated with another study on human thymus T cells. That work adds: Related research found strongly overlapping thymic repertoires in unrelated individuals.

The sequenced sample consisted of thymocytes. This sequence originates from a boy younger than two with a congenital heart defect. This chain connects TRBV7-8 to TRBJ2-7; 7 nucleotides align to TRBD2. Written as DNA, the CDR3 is TGTGCCAGCAGCTTAGAAGCGGGACCTTCCTACGAGCAGTACTTC. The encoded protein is CASSLEAGPSYEQYF.